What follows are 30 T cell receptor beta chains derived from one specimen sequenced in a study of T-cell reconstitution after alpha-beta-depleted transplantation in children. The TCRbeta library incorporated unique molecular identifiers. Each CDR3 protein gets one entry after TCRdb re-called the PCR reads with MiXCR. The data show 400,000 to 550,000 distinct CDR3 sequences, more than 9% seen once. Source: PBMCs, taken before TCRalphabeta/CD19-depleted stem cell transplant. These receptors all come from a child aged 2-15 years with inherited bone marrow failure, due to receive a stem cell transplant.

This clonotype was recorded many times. This CDR3 reads CASSYGRDLYNEQFF. Here the CDR3 DNA reads TGTGCCAGCAGTTACGGGCGGGATCTGTACAATGAGCAGTTCTTC. This rearrangement joins TRBV6-2 or TRBV6-3 to TRBJ2-1, with D possibly matching TRBD2 (6 bases). The germline V gene encodes CDR1 MNHEY and CDR2 SVGEGT. The V and J ends lost 2 bases and 4 bases respectively, with 12 bases between them. CDR3 length: 15 residues.

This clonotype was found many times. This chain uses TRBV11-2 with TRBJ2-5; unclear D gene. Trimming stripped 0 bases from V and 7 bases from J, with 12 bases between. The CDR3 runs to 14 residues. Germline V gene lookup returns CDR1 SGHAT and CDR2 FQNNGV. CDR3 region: CASSLEPQWGTQYF. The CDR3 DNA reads TGTGCCAGCAGCTTAGAACCCCAGTGGGGGACCCAGTACTTC. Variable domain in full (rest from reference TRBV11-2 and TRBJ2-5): EAGVAQSPRYKIIEKRQSVAFWCNPISGHATLYWYQQILGQGPKLLIQFQNNGVVDDSQLPKDRFSAERLKGVDSTLKIQPAKLEDSAVYLCASSLEPQWGTQYFGPGTRLLVL.

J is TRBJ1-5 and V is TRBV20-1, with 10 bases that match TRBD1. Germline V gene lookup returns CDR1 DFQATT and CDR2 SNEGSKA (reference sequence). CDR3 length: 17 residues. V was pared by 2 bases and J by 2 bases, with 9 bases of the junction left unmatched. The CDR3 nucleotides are TGCAGTGCTAGAACGCGAGGGGGGACAGGGGGCAATCAGCCCCAGCATTTT. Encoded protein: CSARTRGGTGGNQPQHF.

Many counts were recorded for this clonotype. The CDR3: CASGTSWNTGELFF. The CDR3 DNA is TGTGCCAGTGGGACTAGCTGGAACACCGGGGAGCTGTTTTTT. The rearrangement joins TRBV28 to TRBJ2-2, with TRBD2 matching over 9 bases. The CDR3 has 14 amino acids. The V gene end was trimmed by 9 bases and the J gene end by 1 base; junction bases not matched to a gene: 3. The germline V gene has CDR1 MDHEN and CDR2 SYDVKM. Together with reference TRBV28 and TRBJ2-2, the CDR3 gives the full variable domain: DVKVTQSSRYLVKRTGEKVFLECVQDMDHENMFWYRQDPGLGLRLIYFSYDVKMKEKGDIPEGYSVSREKKERFSLILESASTNQTSMYLCASGTSWNTGELFFGEGSRLTVL.

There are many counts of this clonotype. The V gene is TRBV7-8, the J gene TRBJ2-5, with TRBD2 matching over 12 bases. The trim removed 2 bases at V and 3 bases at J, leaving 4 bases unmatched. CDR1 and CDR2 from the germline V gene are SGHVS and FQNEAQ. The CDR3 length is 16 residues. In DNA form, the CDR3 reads TGTGCCAGCAGCTTACGACTAGCGGGAGTCGAAGAGACCCAGTACTTC. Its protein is CASSLRLAGVEETQYF.

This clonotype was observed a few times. CDR3 protein: CASSLAGAGRYNEQFF. In DNA, the CDR3 is TGTGCCAGCAGCCTAGCGGGAGCGGGCCGCTACAATGAGCAGTTCTTC. The V call is TRBV14, the J call TRBJ2-1, with 9 bases fitting TRBD2. Germline CDR1 and CDR2: SGHDN and FVKESK. CDR3 size: 16 residues. Germline trimming cut 4 bases from V and 3 bases from J; bases unmatched to any gene: 7. Drawing the rest from reference TRBV14 and TRBJ2-1, the complete variable domain is EAGVTQFPSHSVIEKGQTVTLRCDPISGHDNLYWYRRVMGKEIKFLLHFVKESKQDESGMPNNRFLAERTGGTYSTLKVQPAELEDSGVYFCASSLAGAGRYNEQFFGPGTRLTVL.

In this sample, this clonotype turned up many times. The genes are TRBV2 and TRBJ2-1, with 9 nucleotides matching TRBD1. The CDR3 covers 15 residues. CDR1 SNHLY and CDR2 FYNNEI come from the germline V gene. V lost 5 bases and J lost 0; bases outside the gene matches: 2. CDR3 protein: CASSRDRVSYNEQFF. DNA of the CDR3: TGTGCCAGCAGTCGGGACAGGGTCTCCTACAATGAGCAGTTCTTC. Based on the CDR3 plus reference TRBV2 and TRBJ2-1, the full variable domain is EPEVTQTPSHQVTQMGQEVILRCVPISNHLYFYWYRQILGQKVEFLVSFYNNEISEKSEIFDDQFSVERPDGSNFTLKIRSTKLEDSAMYFCASSRDRVSYNEQFFGPGTRLTVL.

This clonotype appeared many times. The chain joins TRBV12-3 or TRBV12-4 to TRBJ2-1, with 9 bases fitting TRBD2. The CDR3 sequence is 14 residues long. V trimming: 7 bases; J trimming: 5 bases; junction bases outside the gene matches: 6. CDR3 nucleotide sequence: TGTGCCAGCACGATCCTAGCGGGAAACAATGAGCAGTTCTTC. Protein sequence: CASTILAGNNEQFF.

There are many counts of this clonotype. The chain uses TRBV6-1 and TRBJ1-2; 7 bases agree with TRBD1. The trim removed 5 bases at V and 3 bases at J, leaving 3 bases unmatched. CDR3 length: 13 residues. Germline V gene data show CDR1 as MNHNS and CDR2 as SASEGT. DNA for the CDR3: TGTGCCAGCAGTCATCAGGGGGACTATGGCTACACCTTC. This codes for CASSHQGDYGYTF.

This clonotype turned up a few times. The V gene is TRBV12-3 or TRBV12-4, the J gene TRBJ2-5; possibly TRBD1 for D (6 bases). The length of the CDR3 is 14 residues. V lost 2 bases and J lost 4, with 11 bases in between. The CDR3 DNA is TGTGCCAGCAGTTTAATTGGGGGCGCAGAGACCCAGTACTTC. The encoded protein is CASSLIGGAETQYF.

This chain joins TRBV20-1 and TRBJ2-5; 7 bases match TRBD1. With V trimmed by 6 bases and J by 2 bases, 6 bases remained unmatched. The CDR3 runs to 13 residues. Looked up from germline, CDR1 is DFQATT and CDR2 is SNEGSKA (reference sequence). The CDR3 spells CSAEGAGQETQYF. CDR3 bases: TGCAGTGCAGAGGGGGCTGGGCAAGAGACCCAGTACTTC.

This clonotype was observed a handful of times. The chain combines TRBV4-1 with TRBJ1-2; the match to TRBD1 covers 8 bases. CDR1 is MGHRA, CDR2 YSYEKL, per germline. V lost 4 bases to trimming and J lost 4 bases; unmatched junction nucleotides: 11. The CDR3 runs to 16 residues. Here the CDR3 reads CASSPGQGSQRYGYTF. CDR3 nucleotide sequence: TGCGCCAGCAGCCCTGGACAGGGTTCTCAACGCTATGGCTACACCTTC.

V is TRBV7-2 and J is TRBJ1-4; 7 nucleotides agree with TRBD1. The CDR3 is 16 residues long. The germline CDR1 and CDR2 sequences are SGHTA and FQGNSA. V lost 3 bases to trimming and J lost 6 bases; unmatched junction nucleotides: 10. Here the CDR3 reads CASSFIRGGEDEKLFF. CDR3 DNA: TGTGCCAGCAGCTTTATAAGAGGGGGCGAGGATGAAAAACTGTTTTTT.

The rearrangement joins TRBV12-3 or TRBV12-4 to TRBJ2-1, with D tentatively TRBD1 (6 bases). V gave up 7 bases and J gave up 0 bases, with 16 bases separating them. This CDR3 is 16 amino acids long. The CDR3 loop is CASTSRDRSSYNEQFF. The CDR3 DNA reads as TGTGCCAGCACCTCTCGAGACAGGAGCTCCTACAATGAGCAGTTCTTC.

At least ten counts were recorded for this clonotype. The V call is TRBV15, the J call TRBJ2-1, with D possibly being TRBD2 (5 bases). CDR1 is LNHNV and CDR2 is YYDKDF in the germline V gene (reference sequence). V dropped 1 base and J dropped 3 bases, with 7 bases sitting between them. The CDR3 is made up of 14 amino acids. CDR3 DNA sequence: TGTGCCACCAGCAGAGGTGAGGGCTACAATGAGCAGTTCTTC. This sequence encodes CATSRGEGYNEQFF.

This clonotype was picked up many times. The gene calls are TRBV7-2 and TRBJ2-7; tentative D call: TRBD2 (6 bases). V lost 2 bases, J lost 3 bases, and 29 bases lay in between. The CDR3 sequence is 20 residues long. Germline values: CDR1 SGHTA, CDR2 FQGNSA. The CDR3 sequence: CASSLKYLGGGGPQDYEQYF. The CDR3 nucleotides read TGTGCCAGCAGCTTAAAGTACCTCGGGGGTGGCGGGCCACAGGACTACGAGCAGTACTTC.

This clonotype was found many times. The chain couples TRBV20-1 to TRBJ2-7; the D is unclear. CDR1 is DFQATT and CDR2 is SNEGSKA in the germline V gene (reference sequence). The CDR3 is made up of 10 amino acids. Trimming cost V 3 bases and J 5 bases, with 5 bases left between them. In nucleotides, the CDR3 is TGCAGTGCTAGGTGGGACGAGCAGTACTTC. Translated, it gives CSARWDEQYF.

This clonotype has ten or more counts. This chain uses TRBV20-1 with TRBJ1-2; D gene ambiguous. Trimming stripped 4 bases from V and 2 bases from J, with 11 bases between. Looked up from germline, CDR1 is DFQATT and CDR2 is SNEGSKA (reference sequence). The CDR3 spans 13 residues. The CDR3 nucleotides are TGCAGTGCTAACTGGGGAGCAAACTATGGCTACACCTTC. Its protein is CSANWGANYGYTF.

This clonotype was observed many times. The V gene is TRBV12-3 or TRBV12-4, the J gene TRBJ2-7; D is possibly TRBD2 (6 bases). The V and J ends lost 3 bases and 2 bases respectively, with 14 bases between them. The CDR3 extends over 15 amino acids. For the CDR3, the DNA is TGTGCCAGCAGTTTTTCGAGCGGGCTACCCTACGAGCAGTACTTC. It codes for CASSFSSGLPYEQYF.

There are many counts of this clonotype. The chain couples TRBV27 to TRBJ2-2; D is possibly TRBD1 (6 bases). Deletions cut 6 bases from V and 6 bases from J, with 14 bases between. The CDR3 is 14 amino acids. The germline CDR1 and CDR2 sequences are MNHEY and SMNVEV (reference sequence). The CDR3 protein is CASRYIQGAGELFF. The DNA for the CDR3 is TGTGCCAGCAGATATATACAGGGAGCCGGGGAGCTGTTTTTT.

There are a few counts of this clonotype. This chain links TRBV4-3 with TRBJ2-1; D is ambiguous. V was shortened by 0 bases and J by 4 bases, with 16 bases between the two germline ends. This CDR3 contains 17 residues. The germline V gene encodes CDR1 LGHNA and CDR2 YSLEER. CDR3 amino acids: CASSQEDRVELYNEQFF. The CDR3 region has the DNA TGCGCCAGCAGCCAAGAGGATCGGGTTGAGCTGTACAATGAGCAGTTCTTC.

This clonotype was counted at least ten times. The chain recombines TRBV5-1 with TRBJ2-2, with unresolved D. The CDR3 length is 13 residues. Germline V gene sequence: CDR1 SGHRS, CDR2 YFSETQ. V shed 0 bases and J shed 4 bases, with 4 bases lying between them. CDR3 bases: TGCGCCAGCAGCTTGGGGGTCACCGGGGAGCTGTTTTTT. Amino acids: CASSLGVTGELFF.

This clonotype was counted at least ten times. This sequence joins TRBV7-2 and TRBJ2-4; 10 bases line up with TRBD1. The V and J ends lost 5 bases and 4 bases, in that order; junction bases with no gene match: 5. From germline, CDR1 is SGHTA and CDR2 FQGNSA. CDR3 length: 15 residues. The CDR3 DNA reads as TGTGCCAGCAGCAGGCCGGGACAGGGGAAAAACATTCAGTACTTC. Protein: CASSRPGQGKNIQYF.

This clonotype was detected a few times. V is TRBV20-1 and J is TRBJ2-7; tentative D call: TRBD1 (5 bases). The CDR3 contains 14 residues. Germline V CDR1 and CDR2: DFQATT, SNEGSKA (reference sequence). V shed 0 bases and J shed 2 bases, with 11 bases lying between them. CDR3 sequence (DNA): TGCAGTGCTAGAGATCGTCAGGGCGCCTACGAGCAGTACTTC. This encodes CSARDRQGAYEQYF.

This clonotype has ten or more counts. CDR3 region: CASSLAGTGANVLTF. The DNA for the CDR3 is TGTGCCAGCAGCTTGGCTGGGACTGGGGCCAACGTCCTGACTTTC. The J gene is TRBJ2-6, the V gene TRBV5-4, with D unresolved. The CDR3 length is 15 residues. Germline loops: CDR1 SGHNT, CDR2 YYREEE (reference sequence). The ends were cut back, 0 bases at V and 2 bases at J, with 6 bases in the middle.

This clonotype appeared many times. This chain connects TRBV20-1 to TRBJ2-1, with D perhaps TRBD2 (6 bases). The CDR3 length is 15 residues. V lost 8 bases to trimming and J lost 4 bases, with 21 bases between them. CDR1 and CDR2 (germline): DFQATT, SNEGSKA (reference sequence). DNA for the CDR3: TGCAGTACACCTTTCCGGCGGGAAACGTACAATGAGCAGTTCTTC. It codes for CSTPFRRETYNEQFF.

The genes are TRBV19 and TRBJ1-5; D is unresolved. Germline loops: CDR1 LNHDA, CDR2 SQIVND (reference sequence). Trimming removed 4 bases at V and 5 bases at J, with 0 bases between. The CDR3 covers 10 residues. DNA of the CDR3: TGTGCCAGTAGTAATCAGCCCCAGCATTTT. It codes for CASSNQPQHF.

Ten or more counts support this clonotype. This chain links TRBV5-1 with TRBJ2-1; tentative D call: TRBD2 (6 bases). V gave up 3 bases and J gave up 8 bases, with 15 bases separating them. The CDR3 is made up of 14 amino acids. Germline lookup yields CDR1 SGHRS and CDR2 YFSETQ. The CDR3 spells CASSYASAGDEQFF. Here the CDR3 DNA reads TGCGCCAGCAGCTACGCTAGCGCGGGCGATGAGCAGTTCTTC.

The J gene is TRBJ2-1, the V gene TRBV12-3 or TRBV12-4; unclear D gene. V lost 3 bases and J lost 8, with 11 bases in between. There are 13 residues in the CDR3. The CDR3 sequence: CASSLLGVDEQFF. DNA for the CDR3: TGTGCCAGCAGTTTGCTAGGAGTGGATGAGCAGTTCTTC.

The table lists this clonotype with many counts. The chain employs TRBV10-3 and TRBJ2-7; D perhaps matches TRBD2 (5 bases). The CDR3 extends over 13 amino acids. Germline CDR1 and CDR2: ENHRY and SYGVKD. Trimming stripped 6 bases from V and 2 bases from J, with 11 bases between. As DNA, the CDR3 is TGTGCCATCAGAGAAGGACTGACCTACGAGCAGTACTTC. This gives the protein CAIREGLTYEQYF.